These T cell receptor beta chains were read from a single sample in a study of cytomegalovirus exposure and HLA in healthy donors. Assay used: immunoSEQ multiplex PCR; TCRdb lists only in-frame clones, some missing. The data hold 150,000 or so clones, with more than 65% observed a single time. Sequenced: PBMCs. These TCRs come from a male donor in good health and CMV-seronegative. The CDR3 runs from the conserved cysteine through the conserved F or W. Each record gives: D gene, V gene, clone size, J gene, CDR3 DNA, CDR3 protein. A D gene is named only where the DNA matches it firmly. Expanded clones are given a class, and other clones once, few, many or no size at all.

>-|TRBV5-5|-|TRBJ1-3
TGTGCCAGCAGCTTGGTGGCAGGGCATACCTCTGGAAACACCATATATTTT
CASSLVAGHTSGNTIYF
>-|TRBV4-2|-|TRBJ2-7
TGTGCCAGCAGCCAAGACGATTCGGGCAGGGGAGCCTACGAGCAGTACTTC
CASSQDDSGRGAYEQYF
>TRBD1|TRBV6-5|-|TRBJ2-2
TGTGCCAGCAGTTACTCGACAGGGACCGCCGGGGAGCTGTTTTTT
CASSYSTGTAGELFF
>-|TRBV28|few|TRBJ2-7
TGTGCCAGCAGTACAACCCGGTACAGGGATTACGAGCAGTACTTC
CASSTTRYRDYEQYF
>TRBD2|TRBV6-4|-|TRBJ2-1
TGTGCCAGCAGCCTCCTAGCGGGAGGTATCAATGAGCAGTTCTTC
CASSLLAGGINEQFF
>-|TRBV28|-|TRBJ1-1
TGTGCCAGCAGTTTCCGTAGACAGACTAACACTGAAGCTTTCTTT
CASSFRRQTNTEAFF
>TRBD1|TRBV2|-|TRBJ1-1
TGTGCCAGCAGGGCCGACAGGGTTGGAACTGAAGCTTTCTTT
CASRADRVGTEAFF
>TRBD2|TRBV10-1|-|TRBJ2-1
TGCGCCAGCAGGACTAGCGGGATGGCCCCGCTAGGGAACAATGAGCAGTTCTTC
CASRTSGMAPLGNNEQFF
>TRBD1|TRBV4-1|-|TRBJ1-3
TGCGCCAGCAGCCTCGACACACAGGGGGCCTCTGGAAACACCATATATTTT
CASSLDTQGASGNTIYF
>-|TRBV6-6|-|TRBJ1-1
TGTGCCAGCAGTTACCCGCAAGGGGTCCAGATAGCTTTCTTT
CASSYPQGVQIAFF
>-|TRBV6-6|-|TRBJ2-2
TGTGCCAGCAGTCCCCCGTTGCAGGGTGCCGGGGAGCTGTTTTTT
CASSPPLQGAGELFF
>TRBD1|TRBV6-6|-|TRBJ2-7
TGTGCCAGCAGAAAAGGACAGGGAGGTGAGCAGTACTTC
CASRKGQGGEQYF
>-|TRBV7-9|-|TRBJ2-5
TGTGCCAGCAGCCAAATACAGGGTAGCAAGACCCAGTACTTC
CASSQIQGSKTQYF
>-|TRBV9|-|TRBJ2-7
TGTGCCAGCAGCGCGTCAGGGGAACAGCAGTACTTC
CASSASGEQQYF
>-|TRBV30|-|TRBJ1-1
TGTGCCTGGAGTCGGCCGGGGGTGACTGCAAACACTGAAGCTTTCTTT
CAWSRPGVTANTEAFF
>TRBD1|TRBV19|-|TRBJ2-7
TGTGCCAGTAGGCCGGACAGGGCTACCTACGAGCAGTACTTC
CASRPDRATYEQYF
>-|TRBV6-1|-|TRBJ2-3
TGTGCCAGCAGTGCGCTTGTTCCCAGGGTTGTCTGGACAGATACGCAGTATTTT
CASSALVPRVVWTDTQYF
>-|TRBV15|-|TRBJ2-7
TGTGCCACCAGCAGAGCAAAGGGGGTTGCCTACGAGCAGTACTTC
CATSRAKGVAYEQYF
>-|TRBV5-1|-|TRBJ1-4
TGCGCCAGCAGGCCCGGGGGAGGGGGTGAAAAACTGTTTTTT
CASRPGGGGEKLFF
>-|TRBV30|-|TRBJ1-1
TGTGCAGGTGAACCAGGGCGCGCTGAAGCTTTCTTT
CAGEPGRAEAFF
>-|TRBV6-5|-|TRBJ1-1
TGTGCCAGCAGTTACTCGACACTCGGTGAAGCTTTCTTT
CASSYSTLGEAFF
>TRBD1|TRBV5-6|-|TRBJ1-1
TGTGCCAGTAAGGACAGGGGGACTGAAGCTTTCTTT
CASKDRGTEAFF
>-|TRBV7-9|-|TRBJ2-7
TGTGCCGTTGGGCGGGCTTCCTACGAGCAGTATTTC
CAVGRASYEQYF
>-|TRBV28|-|TRBJ2-4
TGTGCCAGCAGTCCCCGAGGGCTAGCCAAAAACATTCAGTACTTC
CASSPRGLAKNIQYF
>-|TRBV5-1|-|TRBJ2-1
TGCGCCAGCAGCTTATACGGGGGTTTGGAGCAGTTCTTC
CASSLYGGLEQFF
>TRBD1|TRBV7-3|-|TRBJ1-1
TGTGCCAGCAGCGCGACAGGGCCCGACACTGAAGCTTTCTTT
CASSATGPDTEAFF
>TRBD1|TRBV18|-|TRBJ2-4
TGTGCCAGCTCCTCAGGGGGAGCCAAAAACATTCAGTACTTC
CASSSGGAKNIQYF
>TRBD1|TRBV15|-|TRBJ1-2
TGTGCCACCAGCAGAGATGGTGGTGGGACAGCTAACTATGGCTACACCTTC
CATSRDGGGTANYGYTF
>TRBD2|TRBV5-4|-|TRBJ2-5
TGTGCCAGCAGATCCCTAGCGGGAGGGGGGGAGACCCAGTACTTC
CASRSLAGGGETQYF
>-|TRBV15|-|TRBJ2-5
TGTGCCACCAGCAGAGATCATCCCGGGATAGGGGGGGAGCAGTACTTC
CATSRDHPGIGGEQYF
>-|TRBV5-8|-|TRBJ1-2
TGTGCCAGCAGCAAAGGAGGGAACTATGGCTACACCTTC
CASSKGGNYGYTF
>-|TRBV7-2|-|TRBJ1-1
TGTGCCAGCAGCCGGGTCCCCGGGGGTAACACTGAAGCTTTCTTT
CASSRVPGGNTEAFF
>-|TRBV6-5|-|TRBJ1-1
TGTGCCAGCAGCCCCCTGACAGGGAACACTGAAGCTTTCTTT
CASSPLTGNTEAFF
>-|TRBV10-2|-|TRBJ2-7
TGCGCCAGCAGTGAAGGTCGCAGGGCTTACGAGCAGTACTTC
CASSEGRRAYEQYF
>-|TRBV9|-|TRBJ2-7
TGTGCCAGCAGCGTAGATCCAGCGGGCGAGCAGTACTTC
CASSVDPAGEQYF
>TRBD2|TRBV7-2|-|TRBJ2-3
TGTGCCAGCAGCTTACGCGGGAGTAGCACAGATACGCAGTATTTT
CASSLRGSSTDTQYF
>-|TRBV15|-|TRBJ2-1
TGTGCCACCAGCAGAGCGGGGTCTACGGGCAATGAGCAGTTCTTC
CATSRAGSTGNEQFF
>-|TRBV10-2|-|TRBJ2-7
TGCGCCAGCAGTGAGGCTAGTTACGAGCAGTACTTC
CASSEASYEQYF
>-|TRBV5-4|few|TRBJ1-1
TGTGCCAGCAGCCTCCCCCCGGGGGACACTGAAGCTTTCTTT
CASSLPPGDTEAFF
>-|TRBV27|-|TRBJ1-6
TGTGCCAGCAGTTGGGGAGAGACATATAATTCACCCCTCCACTTT
CASSWGETYNSPLHF
>-|TRBV5-1|-|TRBJ1-2
TGCGCCAGCAGCGCATCCCCGCGGACAGAATATGGCTACACCTTC
CASSASPRTEYGYTF
>-|TRBV18|few|TRBJ1-2
TGTGCCAGCTCACCAAAGGGGCTCTATGGCTACACCTTC
CASSPKGLYGYTF
>TRBD1|TRBV5-1|once|TRBJ1-2
TGCGCCAGCAGCTTACACAGGGGTGGCTACACCTTC
CASSLHRGGYTF
>-|TRBV25-1|once|TRBJ2-1
TGTGCCAGCAGTGGACGGCGGGACGCGCAGCTCGGGACTCAGTTCTTC
CASSGRRDAQLGTQFF
>TRBD1|TRBV5-6|once|TRBJ2-7
TGTGCCAGCAGCCGAGGTGACAGGGTGGCGTCCTACGAGCAGTACTTC
CASSRGDRVASYEQYF
>TRBD1|TRBV10-3|-|TRBJ2-7
TGTGCCATCAGTGTGCCCGGACAGGGGGGATACGAGCAGTACTTC
CAISVPGQGGYEQYF
>-|TRBV6-6|-|TRBJ1-1
TGTGCCAGCGAAGGGGCGGCGGAAGCTTTCTTT
CASEGAAEAFF
>-|TRBV7-9|-|TRBJ2-7
TGTGCCAGCAGCTTCAGAGGCGAGCAGTACTTC
CASSFRGEQYF